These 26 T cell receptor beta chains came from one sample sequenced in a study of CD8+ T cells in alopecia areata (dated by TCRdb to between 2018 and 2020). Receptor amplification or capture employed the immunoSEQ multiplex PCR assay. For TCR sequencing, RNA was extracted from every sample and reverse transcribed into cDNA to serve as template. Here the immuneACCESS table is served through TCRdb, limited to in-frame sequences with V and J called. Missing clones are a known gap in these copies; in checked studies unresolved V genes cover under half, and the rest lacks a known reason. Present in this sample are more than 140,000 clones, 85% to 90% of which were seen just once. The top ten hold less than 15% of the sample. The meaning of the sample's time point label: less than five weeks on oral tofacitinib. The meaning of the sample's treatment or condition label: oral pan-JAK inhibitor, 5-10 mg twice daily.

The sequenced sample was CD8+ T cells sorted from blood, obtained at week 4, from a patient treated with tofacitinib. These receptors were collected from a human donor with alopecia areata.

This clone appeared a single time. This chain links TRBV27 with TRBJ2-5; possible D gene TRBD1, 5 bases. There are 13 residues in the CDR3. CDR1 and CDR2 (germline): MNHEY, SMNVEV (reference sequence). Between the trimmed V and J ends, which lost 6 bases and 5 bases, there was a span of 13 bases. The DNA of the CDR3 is TGTGCCAGCAGAACAAGGGGATGGGAGACCCAGTACTTC. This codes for CASRTRGWETQYF.

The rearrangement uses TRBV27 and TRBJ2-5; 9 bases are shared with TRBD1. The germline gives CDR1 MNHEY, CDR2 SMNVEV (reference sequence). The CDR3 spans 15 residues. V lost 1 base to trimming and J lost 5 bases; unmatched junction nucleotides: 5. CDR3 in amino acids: CASSLWAGQGETQYF. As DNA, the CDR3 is TGTGCCAGCAGTTTATGGGCGGGACAGGGTGAGACCCAGTACTTC.

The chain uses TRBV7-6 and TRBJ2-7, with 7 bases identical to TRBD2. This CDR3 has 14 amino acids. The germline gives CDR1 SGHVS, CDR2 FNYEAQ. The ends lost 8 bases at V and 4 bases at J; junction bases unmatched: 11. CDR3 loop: CASSLAGVLYEQYF. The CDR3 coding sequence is TGTGCCAGCTCCTTAGCGGGTGTCTTGTACGAGCAGTACTTC.

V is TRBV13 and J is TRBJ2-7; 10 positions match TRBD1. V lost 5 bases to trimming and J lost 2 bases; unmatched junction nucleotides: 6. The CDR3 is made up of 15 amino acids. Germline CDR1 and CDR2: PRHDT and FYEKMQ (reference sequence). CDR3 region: CASSPGQGGPYEQYF. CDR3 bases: TGTGCCAGCAGCCCCGGACAGGGGGGGCCCTACGAGCAGTACTTC.

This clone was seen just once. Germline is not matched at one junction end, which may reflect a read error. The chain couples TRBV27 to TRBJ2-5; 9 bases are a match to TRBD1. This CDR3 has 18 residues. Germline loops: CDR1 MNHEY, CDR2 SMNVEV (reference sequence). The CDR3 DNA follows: TGTGCCAACAGTCGACTCCCCGGGACAGGGATCGACCAAGAGACCCAGTACTTC. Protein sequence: CANSRLPGTGIDQETQYF.

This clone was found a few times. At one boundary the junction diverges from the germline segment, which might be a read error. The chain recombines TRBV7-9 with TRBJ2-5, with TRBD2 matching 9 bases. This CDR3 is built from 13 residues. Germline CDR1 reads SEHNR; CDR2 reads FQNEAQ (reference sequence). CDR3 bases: TGTGCCAGCAGCGTAGCGGGAGCCGAGACCCAGTACTTC. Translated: CASSVAGAETQYF.

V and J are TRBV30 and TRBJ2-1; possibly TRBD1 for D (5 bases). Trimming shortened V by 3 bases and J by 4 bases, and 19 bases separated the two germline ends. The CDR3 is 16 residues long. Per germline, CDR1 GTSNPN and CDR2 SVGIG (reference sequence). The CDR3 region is CAWSLPDSYSYNEQFF. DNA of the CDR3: TGTGCCTGGAGCCTACCTGACAGCTATTCTTACAATGAGCAGTTCTTC.

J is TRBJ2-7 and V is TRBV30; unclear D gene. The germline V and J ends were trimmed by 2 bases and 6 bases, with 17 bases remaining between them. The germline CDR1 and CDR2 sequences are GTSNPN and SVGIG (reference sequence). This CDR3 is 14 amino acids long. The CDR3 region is CAWSPEPLVSEQYF. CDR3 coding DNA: TGTGCCTGGAGTCCCGAGCCCCTAGTGAGCGAGCAGTACTTC.

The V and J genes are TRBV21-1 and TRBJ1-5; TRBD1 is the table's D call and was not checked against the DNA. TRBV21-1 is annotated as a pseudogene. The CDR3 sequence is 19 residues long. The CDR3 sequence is CASYTRPAGGVGSHQPQHF. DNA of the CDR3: TGTGCCAGTTACACGAGGCCGGCAGGGGGCGTCGGGTCGCATCAGCCCCAGCATTTT.

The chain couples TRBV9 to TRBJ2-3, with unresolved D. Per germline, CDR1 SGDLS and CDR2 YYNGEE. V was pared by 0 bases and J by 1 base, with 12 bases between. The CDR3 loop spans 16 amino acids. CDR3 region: CASSVVVTERTDTQYF. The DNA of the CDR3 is TGTGCCAGCAGCGTAGTTGTTACAGAACGCACAGATACGCAGTATTTT. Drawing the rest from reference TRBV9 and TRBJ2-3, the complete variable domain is DSGVTQTPKHLITATGQRVTLRCSPRSGDLSVYWYQQSLDQGLQFLIQYYNGEERAKGNILERFSAQQFPDLHSELNLSSLELGDSALYFCASSVVVTERTDTQYFGPGTRLTVL.

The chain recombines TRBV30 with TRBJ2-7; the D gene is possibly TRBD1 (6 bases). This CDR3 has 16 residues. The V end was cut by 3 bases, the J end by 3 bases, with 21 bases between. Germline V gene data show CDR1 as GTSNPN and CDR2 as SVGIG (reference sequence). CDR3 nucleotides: TGTGCCTGGAGCCCAGACAGGAGCGTCCTCAACTACGAGCAGTACTTC. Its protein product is CAWSPDRSVLNYEQYF.

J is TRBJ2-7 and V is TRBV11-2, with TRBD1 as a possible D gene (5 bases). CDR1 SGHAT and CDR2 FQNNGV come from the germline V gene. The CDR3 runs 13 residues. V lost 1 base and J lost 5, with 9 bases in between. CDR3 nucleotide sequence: TGTGCCAGCAGCTTAGGGACGGACAACGAGCAGTACTTC. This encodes CASSLGTDNEQYF.

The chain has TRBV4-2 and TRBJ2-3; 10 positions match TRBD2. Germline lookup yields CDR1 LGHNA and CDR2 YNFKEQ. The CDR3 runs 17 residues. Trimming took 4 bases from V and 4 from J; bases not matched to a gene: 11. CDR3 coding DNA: TGTGCCAGCAGCCCGGACGCCAAGCGGGGGGGCCCAGATACGCAGTATTTT. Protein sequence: CASSPDAKRGGPDTQYF.

CDR3 sequence reads: CSVVLGTGSSEQFF. DNA of the CDR3: TGCAGCGTTGTGCTCGGGACAGGGTCGTCTGAGCAGTTCTTC. This chain connects TRBV29-1 to TRBJ2-1, with TRBD1 identical over 9 bases. Germline CDR1 is SQVTM and CDR2 is ANQGSEA. The CDR3 is made up of 14 amino acids. Trimming at V came to 4 bases and at J to 9 bases, leaving 10 bases not matched to a gene.

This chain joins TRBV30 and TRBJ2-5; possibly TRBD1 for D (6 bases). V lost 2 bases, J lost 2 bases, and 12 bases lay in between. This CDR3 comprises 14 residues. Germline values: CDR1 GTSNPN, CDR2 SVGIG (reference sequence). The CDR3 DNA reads TGTGCCTGGAGTCCAGGACAGTTGCAAGAGACCCAGTACTTC. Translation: CAWSPGQLQETQYF.

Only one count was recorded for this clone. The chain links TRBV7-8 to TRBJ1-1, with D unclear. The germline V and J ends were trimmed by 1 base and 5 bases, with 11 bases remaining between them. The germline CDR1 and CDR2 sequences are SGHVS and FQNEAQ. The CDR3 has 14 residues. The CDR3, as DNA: TGTGCCAGCAGCTTAGGAGTAGGAGTTACTGAAGCTTTCTTT. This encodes CASSLGVGVTEAFF.

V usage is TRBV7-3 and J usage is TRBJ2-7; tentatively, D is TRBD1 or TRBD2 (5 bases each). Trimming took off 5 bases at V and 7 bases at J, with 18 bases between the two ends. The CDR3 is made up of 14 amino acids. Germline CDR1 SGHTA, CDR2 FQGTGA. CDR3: CASSPGTETEEQYF. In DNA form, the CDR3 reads TGTGCCAGCAGCCCAGGGACGGAGACAGAAGAGCAGTACTTC.

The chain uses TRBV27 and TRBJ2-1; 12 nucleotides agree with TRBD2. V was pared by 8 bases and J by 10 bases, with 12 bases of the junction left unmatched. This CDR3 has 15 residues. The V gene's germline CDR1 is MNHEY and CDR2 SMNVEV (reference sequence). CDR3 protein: CASLNGLAGSREQFF. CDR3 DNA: TGTGCCAGCCTGAATGGACTAGCGGGATCGAGGGAGCAGTTCTTC.

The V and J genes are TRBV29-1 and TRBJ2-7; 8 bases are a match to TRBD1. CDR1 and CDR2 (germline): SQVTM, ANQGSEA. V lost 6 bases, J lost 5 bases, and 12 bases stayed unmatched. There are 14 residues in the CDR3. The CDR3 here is CSVRTGKNVHEQYF. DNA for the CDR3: TGCAGCGTCCGGACAGGGAAGAATGTTCACGAGCAGTACTTC.

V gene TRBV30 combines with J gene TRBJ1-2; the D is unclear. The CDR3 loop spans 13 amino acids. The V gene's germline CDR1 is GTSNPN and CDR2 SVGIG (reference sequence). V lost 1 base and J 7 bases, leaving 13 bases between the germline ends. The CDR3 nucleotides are TGTGCCTGGAGTGCCCTCTACCTCCTTGGCTACACCTTC. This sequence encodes CAWSALYLLGYTF.

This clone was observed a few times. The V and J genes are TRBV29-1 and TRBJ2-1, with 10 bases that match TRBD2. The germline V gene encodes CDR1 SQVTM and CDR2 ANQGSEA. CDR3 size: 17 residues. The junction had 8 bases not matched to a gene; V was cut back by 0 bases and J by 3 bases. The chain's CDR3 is CSVEEWLAGEYYNEQFF. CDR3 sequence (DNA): TGCAGCGTTGAAGAATGGCTAGCGGGAGAATACTACAATGAGCAGTTCTTC.

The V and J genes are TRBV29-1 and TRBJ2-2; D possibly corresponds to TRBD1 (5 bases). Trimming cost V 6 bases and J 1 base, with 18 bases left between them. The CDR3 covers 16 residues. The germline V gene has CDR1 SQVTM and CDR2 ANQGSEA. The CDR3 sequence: CSVNPSTDLNTGELFF. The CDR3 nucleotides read TGCAGCGTCAACCCATCGACAGATTTGAACACCGGGGAGCTGTTTTTT.

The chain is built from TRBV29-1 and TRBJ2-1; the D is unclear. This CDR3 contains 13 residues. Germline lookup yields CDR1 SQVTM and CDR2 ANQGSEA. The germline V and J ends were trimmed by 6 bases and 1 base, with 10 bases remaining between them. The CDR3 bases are TGCAGCGTCCTCAGTGTTTCCTACAATGAGCAGTTCTTC. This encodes CSVLSVSYNEQFF.

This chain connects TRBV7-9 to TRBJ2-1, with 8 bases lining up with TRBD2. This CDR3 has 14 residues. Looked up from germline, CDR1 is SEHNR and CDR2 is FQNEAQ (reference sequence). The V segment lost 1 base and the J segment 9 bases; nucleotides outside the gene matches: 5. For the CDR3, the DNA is TGTGCCAGCAGCTTAGGAGCGGGGGTTATTGAGCAGTTCTTC. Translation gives CASSLGAGVIEQFF.

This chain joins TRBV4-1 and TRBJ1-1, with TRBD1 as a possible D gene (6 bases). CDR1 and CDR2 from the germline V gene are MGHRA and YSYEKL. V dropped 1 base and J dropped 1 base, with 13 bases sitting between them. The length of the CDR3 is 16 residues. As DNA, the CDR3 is TGCGCCAGCAGCCAAGCCCCGTCGGACAGGAACACTGAAGCTTTCTTT. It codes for CASSQAPSDRNTEAFF.

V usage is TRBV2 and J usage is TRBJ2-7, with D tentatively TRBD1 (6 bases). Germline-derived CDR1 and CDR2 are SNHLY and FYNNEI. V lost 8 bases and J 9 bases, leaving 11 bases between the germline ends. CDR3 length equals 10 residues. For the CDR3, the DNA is TGTGCCAGCCGAGGACAGTGGCAGTACTTC. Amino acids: CASRGQWQYF.